This T cell receptor (beta chain) was sequenced in a study of cytomegalovirus exposure and HLA in healthy donors. The CDR3 has 14 residues. Germline assignment: CDR1 LNHDA and CDR2 SQIVND (reference sequence). V lost 8 bases to trimming and J lost 2 bases, with 15 bases between them. Researchers ran the PCR with 60 Vbeta and 13 Jbeta primers. Assay used: immunoSEQ multiplex PCR; TCRdb lists only in-frame clones, some missing. Here the sample spans some 130,000 clones, roughly 70% being singletons. The sequence derives from a man in his forties or fifties in good health and CMV-seronegative. Input material: PBMCs. V and J are TRBV19 and TRBJ2-5; D perhaps matches TRBD2 (6 bases). In DNA, the CDR3 is TGTGCCAGTCGCGAAATCGGGAGTCAAGAGACCCAGTACTTC. It specifies CASREIGSQETQYF.